This TCR beta chain was profiled in a study of T cell clones after liver transplantation. V was shortened by 4 bases and J by 1 base, with 9 bases between the two germline ends. Germline CDR1 reads SGHRS; CDR2 reads YFSETQ. This CDR3 has 14 amino acids. The count of this clone is one. Produced via immunoSEQ multiplex PCR; TCRdb's table is partial and in-frame only. The data contain 70,000 to 85,000 clones, roughly 80% of them singletons. The genes are TRBV5-1 and TRBJ1-3; D call uncertain. The sequence was collected from a human donor who received a liver transplant. The sample consisted of CD4+ T cells from blood, taken before liver transplant. The CDR3 loop is CASSTVPSGNTIYF. The CDR3 bases are TGCGCCAGCAGCACCGTCCCATCTGGAAACACCATATATTTT.